This T cell receptor (beta chain) derives from a study of blood T cells in healthy people across ages. Overall study results and limits: A greater number of naive CD4+ cells and higher diversity distinguished long-lived donors from aged donors. Researchers report that TCR beta diversity correlated strongly with naive T cell percentage.

CDR3 length: 14 residues. J was trimmed by 3 bases and V by 4 bases; bases with no gene match: 2. Germline V gene lookup returns CDR1 ENHRY and CDR2 SYGVKD. It was with a sample-barcoded 5' primer and a J-beta primer mix that a second PCR of roughly 7 to 12 cycles was run. TCRdb re-called the 5' RACE reads through MiXCR, storing one row per CDR3 protein. This table holds 1.8 million or so distinct CDR3 sequences, around 42% found once. Concerning this clonotype: The antigen remains undetermined.

This clonotype was sampled from a human donor in good health. The sequencing input was blood. The chain carries TRBV10-3 and TRBJ2-1, with TRBD2 matching over 8 bases. CDR3 region: CAISAGGCYNEQFF. The CDR3 bases are TGTGCCATCAGTGCGGGGGGGTGCTACAATGAGCAGTTCTTC.